The entry below gives a single TCR beta chain sequence along with its context. The CDR3 is made up of 13 amino acids. Trimming left V 6 bases short and J 5 bases short, with 16 bases between. Germline CDR1 reads SQVTM; CDR2 reads ANQGSEA. Measured with immunoSEQ multiplex PCR; TCRdb has only the in-frame clones, and not every one. The table has about 260,000 clones, 75% to 90% seen once; the top ten hold more than 8.5%. The entry originates in a study of blood T cell repertoires in COVID-19. Those enrolled in Seattle joined during active infection and were followed longitudinally afterward. The chain couples TRBV29-1 to TRBJ1-1; D might be TRBD1 (6 bases). This TCR derives from a woman between 70 and 85 years old with COVID-19, enrolled during active disease. Sequencing was done on a sample of peripheral blood. The CDR3 DNA reads as TGCAGCGTCGACCAGGGGATCGGTACTGAAGCTTTCTTT. Its translation: CSVDQGIGTEAFF.